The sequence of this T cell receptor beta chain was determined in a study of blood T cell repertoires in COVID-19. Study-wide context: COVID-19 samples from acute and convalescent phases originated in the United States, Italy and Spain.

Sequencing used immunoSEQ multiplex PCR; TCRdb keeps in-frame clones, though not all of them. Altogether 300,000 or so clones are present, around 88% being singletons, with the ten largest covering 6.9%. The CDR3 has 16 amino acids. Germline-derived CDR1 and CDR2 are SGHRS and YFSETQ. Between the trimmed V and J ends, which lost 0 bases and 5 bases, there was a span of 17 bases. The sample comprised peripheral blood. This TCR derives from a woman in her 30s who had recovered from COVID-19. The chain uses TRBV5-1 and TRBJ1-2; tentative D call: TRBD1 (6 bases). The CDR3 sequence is CASSLGPGATSYGYTF. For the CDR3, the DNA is TGCGCCAGCAGCTTGGGTCCAGGGGCTACCTCTTATGGCTACACCTTC.